One sample yielded the 4 T cell receptor beta chains listed below, sequenced in a study of T-cell memory formation after mild COVID-19. MiXCR was run by TCRdb on the 5' RACE reads, yielding one entry per CDR3 protein. The sample contains approximately 250,000 distinct CDR3 sequences, around 15% of which appear only once. Sequencing was done on a sample of PBMCs or a T cell subset sorted from them (not recorded which). These receptors all stem from a man aged 18-30 years who had mild COVID-19 (a few samples of this study predate the infection). Cell type and time point are not known.

The sample holds a few counts of this clonotype. The chain employs TRBV6-2 or TRBV6-3 and TRBJ1-5; 9 bases line up with TRBD1. The CDR3 has 16 amino acids. Germline V CDR1 and CDR2: MNHEY, SVGEGT. V dropped 6 bases and J dropped 5; count of bases not matched to a gene: 11. The CDR3 nucleotides read TGTGCCAGCAGCGAGGCCGGGACAGGGAATTATCAGCCCCAGCATTTT. Protein: CASSEAGTGNYQPQHF.

This chain connects TRBV7-9 to TRBJ2-7; 11 nucleotides line up with TRBD2. J gave up 3 bases and V 5 bases, and 3 bases lay outside the gene matches. Germline lookup yields CDR1 SEHNR and CDR2 FQNEAQ (reference sequence). This CDR3 region has 14 residues. The CDR3 spells CASSRLAGYYEQYF. CDR3 coding DNA: TGTGCCAGCAGCCGACTAGCGGGGTACTACGAGCAGTACTTC.

In this sample, this clonotype turned up a few times. V is TRBV5-1 and J is TRBJ2-7; 7 bases line up with TRBD2. The V gene's germline CDR1 is SGHRS and CDR2 YFSETQ. V lost 5 bases to trimming and J lost 5 bases; unmatched junction nucleotides: 10. CDR3 size: 14 residues. CDR3 bases: TGCGCCAGCAGTTCGTTCCTCGGGGGGAACGAGCAGTACTTC. This codes for CASSSFLGGNEQYF.

At least ten counts were recorded for this clonotype. J is TRBJ2-3 and V is TRBV6-6; 7 nucleotides line up with TRBD2. This CDR3 comprises 18 residues. Germline V gives CDR1 MNHNY, CDR2 SVGAGI (reference sequence). With 6 bases clipped from V and 1 base from J, the junction kept 16 bases outside the gene matches. The CDR3: CASRTTEAGSFGTDTQYF. The DNA of the CDR3 is TGTGCCAGCAGAACGACTGAAGCGGGGTCCTTCGGCACAGATACGCAGTATTTT.